Listed here are 9 T cell receptor beta chains from one sample, sequenced in a study of control samples from healthy donors and cancer patients. TCRdb's table, derived via immunoSEQ multiplex PCR, lists solely in-frame clones and lacks some. The sample lists 95,000 to 150,000 clones, roughly 90% seen once, with 40% in the top ten. The sequencing sample was made of blood. The receptors were gathered from a man between 45 and 60 years old in good health.

The rearrangement uses TRBV18 and TRBJ1-5; D remains unclear. The V end lost 5 bases, the J end lost 4 bases, and 6 bases lay between the germline ends. Per germline, CDR1 KGHSH and CDR2 LQKENI. The length of the CDR3 is 12 residues. The CDR3 is CASSSPNQPQHF. CDR3 nucleotide sequence: TGTGCCAGCTCATCCCCAAATCAGCCCCAGCATTTT.

There are a few counts of this clone. V is TRBV7-2 and J is TRBJ1-5; TRBD1 aligns across 8 bases. Looked up from germline, CDR1 is SGHTA and CDR2 is FQGNSA. J lost 7 bases, V lost 1 base, and 6 bases had no gene match. The CDR3 covers 15 residues. CDR3 in amino acids: CASSLVRGQGQPQHF. The CDR3 DNA reads as TGTGCCAGCAGCTTAGTCAGGGGGCAGGGGCAGCCCCAGCATTTT.

The chain recombines TRBV6-2 or TRBV6-3 with TRBJ1-2; 9 bases agree with TRBD1. Looked up from germline, CDR1 is MNHEY and CDR2 is SVGEGT. The CDR3 has 19 amino acids. J gave up 2 bases and V 2 bases, and 15 bases lay outside the gene matches. The CDR3 nucleotides are TGTGCCAGCAGTTACCCCGGGACAGGGCTGAGGTCAAAGAACTATGGCTACACCTTC. This encodes CASSYPGTGLRSKNYGYTF.

The chain combines TRBV6-6 with TRBJ2-3; D is undetermined. V dropped 5 bases and J dropped 2 bases, with 14 bases sitting between them. CDR1 is MNHNY and CDR2 is SVGAGI in the germline V gene (reference sequence). The CDR3 has 15 amino acids. The CDR3 region has the DNA TGTGCCAGCAGTCACCGGGCCCTTGTCACAGATACGCAGTATTTT. Amino acids: CASSHRALVTDTQYF.

V gene TRBV9 combines with J gene TRBJ2-1, with a weak D call TRBD1 (6 bases). In germline, CDR1 is SGDLS, CDR2 YYNGEE. V lost 0 bases to trimming and J lost 3 bases, with 16 bases between them. CDR3 length: 17 amino acids. The CDR3 reads CASSVEPQGSYYNEQFF. CDR3 nucleotide sequence: TGTGCCAGCAGCGTAGAGCCTCAGGGGTCTTACTACAATGAGCAGTTCTTC.

This chain uses TRBV7-2 with TRBJ2-5; 13 nucleotides agree with TRBD2. The V and J ends lost 5 bases and 4 bases, in that order; junction bases with no gene match: 10. This CDR3 contains 17 residues. The germline CDR1 and CDR2 sequences are SGHTA and FQGNSA. CDR3: CASSPNTSGGAGETQYF. Written as DNA, the CDR3 is TGTGCCAGCAGCCCGAACACTAGCGGGGGGGCGGGAGAGACCCAGTACTTC.

The chain joins TRBV18 to TRBJ1-4; no definite D call. The germline V gene encodes CDR1 KGHSH and CDR2 LQKENI. CDR3 size: 12 residues. Trimming took 4 bases from V and 8 from J, leaving 8 bases between them. In DNA, the CDR3 is TGTGCCAGCTCACTAAGGGAGGAAAAACTGTTTTTT. This translates into CASSLREEKLFF.

The chain links TRBV29-1 to TRBJ2-3, with unresolved D. V was trimmed by 3 bases and J by 2 bases, leaving 6 bases between them. The germline V gene has CDR1 SQVTM and CDR2 ANQGSEA. The CDR3 has 12 amino acids. CDR3 residues: CSVDTSTDTQYF. The CDR3 bases are TGCAGCGTTGATACGTCCACAGATACGCAGTATTTT.

This clone was picked up a small number of times. The chain joins TRBV30 to TRBJ1-2; 8 bases line up with TRBD1. The ends lost 7 bases at V and 3 bases at J; junction bases unmatched: 13. Germline V gene data show CDR1 as GTSNPN and CDR2 as SVGIG (reference sequence). The length of the CDR3 is 15 residues. Here the CDR3 reads CASSQGTGGDYGYTF. CDR3 bases: TGTGCCTCCAGCCAAGGCACAGGGGGGGACTATGGCTACACCTTC.